Listed below are T cell receptor beta chains from one sample, sequenced in a study of blood T cell repertoires in COVID-19. Some clones are missing from TCRdb's copy, which holds only in-frame ones; the method was immunoSEQ multiplex PCR. Among some 100,000 clones, approximately 75% were seen once, and the ten largest hold about 13%. Sequencing was performed on peripheral blood. These receptors came from a human donor in a cohort sampled during active COVID-19. CDR3s include the opening cysteine and the closing phenylalanine or tryptophan. Each record gives: D gene, clone size, V gene, J gene, CDR3 length, CDR3 DNA, CDR3 protein. The D gene is left open where the match is weak. Only part of the rows carry a size: once, few, many, or a class if the clone is expanded.

D: TRBD1
size: -
V: TRBV7-8
J: TRBJ1-2
length: 14
DNA: TGTGCCAGCAGCGGTGGGACAGGGCCCTATGGCTACACCTTC
CDR3: CASSGGTGPYGYTF

D: TRBD1
size: -
V: TRBV28
J: TRBJ1-2
length: 13
DNA: TGTGCCAGCAGTACCGACAGGGTCCGTGGCTACACCTTC
CDR3: CASSTDRVRGYTF

D: -
size: -
V: TRBV10-3
J: TRBJ2-7
length: 13
DNA: TGTGCCATCAGCCAGAAGTCGATCTACGAGCAGTACTTC
CDR3: CAISQKSIYEQYF

D: -
size: few
V: TRBV5-1
J: TRBJ1-5
length: 13
DNA: TGCGCCAGCAGCTTGGGAGTGCATCAGCCCCAGCATTTT
CDR3: CASSLGVHQPQHF

D: -
size: -
V: TRBV9
J: TRBJ1-4
length: 15
DNA: TGTGCCAGCAGCGTGGGGGCGGGCGCCTATGAAAAACTGTTTTTT
CDR3: CASSVGAGAYEKLFF

D: -
size: -
V: TRBV7-2
J: TRBJ1-5
length: 15
DNA: TGTGCCAGCAGCTTAGTCAGGGGTAGCAATCAGCCCCAGCATTTT
CDR3: CASSLVRGSNQPQHF

D: -
size: -
V: TRBV6-1
J: TRBJ1-3
length: 15
DNA: TGTGCCAGCAGTGACCCGCAGGGTTTAGGAAACACCATATATTTT
CDR3: CASSDPQGLGNTIYF

D: -
size: -
V: TRBV7-8
J: TRBJ1-1
length: 13
DNA: TGTGCCAGCAGCTCCCAGGTGAACACTGAAGCTTTCTTT
CDR3: CASSSQVNTEAFF

D: -
size: -
V: TRBV4-1
J: TRBJ2-2
length: 18
DNA: TGCGCCAGCAGCCAAGTGTGGTTCATGGGGGGGAACACCGGGGAGCTGTTTTTT
CDR3: CASSQVWFMGGNTGELFF

D: TRBD1
size: -
V: TRBV28
J: TRBJ1-1
length: 13
DNA: TGTGCCAGCAGTTCGGGACAGAGAAATGAAGCTTTCTTT
CDR3: CASSSGQRNEAFF

D: -
size: -
V: TRBV5-1
J: TRBJ2-3
length: 15
DNA: TGCGCCAGCAGCTCGGGGGGCCTTATTGCAGATACGCAGTATTTT
CDR3: CASSSGGLIADTQYF

D: -
size: few
V: TRBV11-2
J: TRBJ2-5
length: 15
DNA: TGTGCCAGCAGCTTAGTTCCAGTGGCGGGAGAGACCCAGTACTTC
CDR3: CASSLVPVAGETQYF

D: -
size: -
V: TRBV2
J: TRBJ2-5
length: 14
DNA: TGTGCCAGCAGAACTGCCCCTGGGGGGGAGACCCAGTACTTC
CDR3: CASRTAPGGETQYF

D: TRBD1
size: -
V: TRBV5-5
J: TRBJ1-3
length: 17
DNA: TGTGCCAGCAGCTTGTATAGGGACAGAAGCTCTGGAAACACCATATATTTT
CDR3: CASSLYRDRSSGNTIYF

D: -
size: -
V: TRBV10-2
J: TRBJ1-5
length: 15
DNA: TGCGCCAGCAGGGAACAGGGAATCGGCAATCAGCCCCAGCATTTT
CDR3: CASREQGIGNQPQHF

D: -
size: -
V: TRBV9
J: TRBJ2-7
length: 15
DNA: TGTGCCAGCAGCACGCGTCGGGACAACCCCTACGAGCAGTACTTC
CDR3: CASSTRRDNPYEQYF

D: -
size: -
V: TRBV5-1
J: TRBJ1-2
length: 15
DNA: TGCGCCAGCAGCTTGGCCTTACAGGGCTCATATGGCTACACCTTC
CDR3: CASSLALQGSYGYTF

D: -
size: -
V: TRBV19
J: TRBJ1-5
length: 18
DNA: TGTGCCAGTAGTTCCTGGTCTCCGGTTGCTTATAGCAATCAGCCCCAGCATTTT
CDR3: CASSSWSPVAYSNQPQHF

D: TRBD2
size: -
V: TRBV14
J: TRBJ2-5
length: 15
DNA: TGTGCCAGCAGCCAAGACCTAGCGGCCCTTAGGACCCAGTACTTC
CDR3: CASSQDLAALRTQYF

D: -
size: -
V: TRBV11-2
J: TRBJ1-5
length: 15
DNA: TGTGCCAGCAGCTTAAACGCAGGGGTCGAACAGCCCCAGCATTTT
CDR3: CASSLNAGVEQPQHF

D: TRBD1
size: -
V: TRBV19
J: TRBJ2-4
length: 15
DNA: TGTGCCAGTAGTATAGACCGGGACAGAAAAAACATTCAGTACTTC
CDR3: CASSIDRDRKNIQYF

D: TRBD1
size: -
V: TRBV7-2
J: TRBJ2-1
length: 15
DNA: TGTGCCAGCAGCCTGGGACAGGGACACTACAATGAGCAGTTCTTC
CDR3: CASSLGQGHYNEQFF

D: TRBD1
size: -
V: TRBV7-2
J: TRBJ1-5
length: 15
DNA: TGTGCCAGCAGCCGGACAGGGGTACCCTCATCAGCCCAGCATTTT
CDR3: CASSRTGVPSSAQHF

D: TRBD1
size: few
V: TRBV2
J: TRBJ1-2
length: 16
DNA: TGTGCCAGCAGTGGGGACAGGGGACCCACTAACTATGGCTACACCTTC
CDR3: CASSGDRGPTNYGYTF

D: TRBD2
size: few
V: TRBV28
J: TRBJ2-3
length: 16
DNA: TGTGCCAGCAGTTCCGAGCGGGGGGGCCTGGCAGATACGCAGTATTTT
CDR3: CASSSERGGLADTQYF

D: TRBD2
size: -
V: TRBV5-1
J: TRBJ2-5
length: 15
DNA: TGCGCCAGCAGCTTGTGGCGGGGGGACCAAGAGACCCAGTACTTC
CDR3: CASSLWRGDQETQYF

D: -
size: -
V: TRBV19
J: TRBJ1-2
length: 14
DNA: TGTGCCAGTAGCGTCAACAGGATTAACTATGGCTACACCTTC
CDR3: CASSVNRINYGYTF

D: -
size: -
V: TRBV7-2
J: TRBJ2-7
length: 14
DNA: TGTGCCAGCAGCTTAGGAGGGACTCTTTACGAGCAGTACTTC
CDR3: CASSLGGTLYEQYF

D: TRBD1
size: -
V: TRBV9
J: TRBJ1-6
length: 17
DNA: TGTGCCAGCAGCGTAGCGGGCAGGGGGAAATATAATTCACCCCTCCACTTT
CDR3: CASSVAGRGKYNSPLHF

D: -
size: -
V: TRBV28
J: TRBJ2-4
length: 16
DNA: TGTGCCAGCAGCCTCCCGGGTCAGGGGGCCAAAAACATTCAGTACTTC
CDR3: CASSLPGQGAKNIQYF

D: -
size: -
V: TRBV12-3/TRBV12-4
J: TRBJ1-1
length: 13
DNA: TGTGCCAGCAGCTCGGACAGACAATATGAAGCTTTCTTT
CDR3: CASSSDRQYEAFF

D: TRBD2
size: -
V: TRBV7-7
J: TRBJ2-5
length: 15
DNA: TGTGCTAGCAGCTTTAGCGGGGGGGCCGAAGAGACCCAGTACTTC
CDR3: CASSFSGGAEETQYF

D: TRBD1
size: -
V: TRBV15
J: TRBJ2-7
length: 15
DNA: TGTGCCACCAGCAGAGATAAGGGGGCCCCCGGCGAGCAGTACTTC
CDR3: CATSRDKGAPGEQYF

D: TRBD1
size: -
V: TRBV4-2
J: TRBJ1-2
length: 16
DNA: TGTGCCAGCAGCCAAGATTTTGCCGGGACAGGGGGTGGCTACACCTTC
CDR3: CASSQDFAGTGGGYTF

D: -
size: -
V: TRBV5-1
J: TRBJ2-1
length: 14
DNA: TGCGCCAGCAGCTTGGCGGTAGCTAGCAATGAGCAGTTCTTC
CDR3: CASSLAVASNEQFF

D: -
size: -
V: TRBV3-1/TRBV3-2
J: TRBJ2-2
length: 13
DNA: TGTGCCAGCAGCCCCAGGGGAACCGGGGAGCTGTTTTTT
CDR3: CASSPRGTGELFF

D: TRBD2
size: -
V: TRBV3-1/TRBV3-2
J: TRBJ2-7
length: 16
DNA: TGTGCCAGCAGCCTCCGACTAGCGGGGGGGCAGATCGAGCAGTACTTC
CDR3: CASSLRLAGGQIEQYF

D: -
size: -
V: TRBV12-5
J: TRBJ2-7
length: 16
DNA: TGTGCTAGTGGTTCCTTAAAAGGGGGAAGGACCTACGAGCAGTACTTC
CDR3: CASGSLKGGRTYEQYF

D: -
size: -
V: TRBV4-3
J: TRBJ1-3
length: 17
DNA: TGCGCCAGCAGCCAAGTCCTTCAAGTTAGCTCTGGAAACACCATATATTTT
CDR3: CASSQVLQVSSGNTIYF

D: -
size: -
V: TRBV20-1
J: TRBJ1-2
length: 11
DNA: TGCAGTGCTAGTGTGGACAGAGGCTACACCTTC
CDR3: CSASVDRGYTF

D: -
size: -
V: TRBV3-1/TRBV3-2
J: TRBJ1-4
length: 14
DNA: TGTGCCAGCAGCCAAGAGGGGAGTGATGAAAAACTGTTTTTT
CDR3: CASSQEGSDEKLFF

D: -
size: -
V: TRBV15
J: TRBJ1-2
length: 13
DNA: TGTGCCACCAGCAGAGATCTCAGCTATGGCTACACCTTC
CDR3: CATSRDLSYGYTF

D: -
size: -
V: TRBV7-9
J: TRBJ1-1
length: 17
DNA: TGTGCCAGCAGCCTTTCCGGGGTACAGGGCATGAACACTGAAGCTTTCTTT
CDR3: CASSLSGVQGMNTEAFF

D: -
size: -
V: TRBV15
J: TRBJ2-7
length: 14
DNA: TGTGCCACCAGCAGGCAAAGGGACTTCGAGGAGCAGTACTTC
CDR3: CATSRQRDFEEQYF

D: TRBD1
size: once
V: TRBV6-5
J: TRBJ1-4
length: 14
DNA: TGTGCCATCCAGGGGGACGCAGTGGGAGAAAAACTGTTTTTT
CDR3: CAIQGDAVGEKLFF

D: -
size: -
V: TRBV7-8
J: TRBJ1-3
length: 17
DNA: TGTGCCAGCAGCTTAGCTCGAGGACAGCATTCTGGAAACACCATATATTTT
CDR3: CASSLARGQHSGNTIYF

D: -
size: -
V: TRBV7-3
J: TRBJ1-2
length: 13
DNA: TGTGCCAGCAGCTTACCCGGGGGAAGTGGCTACACCTTC
CDR3: CASSLPGGSGYTF

D: TRBD1
size: -
V: TRBV12-5
J: TRBJ2-6
length: 19
DNA: TGTGCTAGTGGTCACCCACCCGGACAGGGGGCCGGTGGGGCCAACGTCCTGACTTTC
CDR3: CASGHPPGQGAGGANVLTF

D: TRBD2
size: -
V: TRBV2
J: TRBJ2-1
length: 15
DNA: TGTGCCAGCAGCTCTAGCGGGGGGGCTGGAACGGGGCAGTTCTTC
CDR3: CASSSSGGAGTGQFF

D: -
size: -
V: TRBV30
J: TRBJ1-5
length: 15
DNA: TGTGCCTGGGCCCCGGGGACACTTAGCAATCAGCCCCAGCATTTT
CDR3: CAWAPGTLSNQPQHF